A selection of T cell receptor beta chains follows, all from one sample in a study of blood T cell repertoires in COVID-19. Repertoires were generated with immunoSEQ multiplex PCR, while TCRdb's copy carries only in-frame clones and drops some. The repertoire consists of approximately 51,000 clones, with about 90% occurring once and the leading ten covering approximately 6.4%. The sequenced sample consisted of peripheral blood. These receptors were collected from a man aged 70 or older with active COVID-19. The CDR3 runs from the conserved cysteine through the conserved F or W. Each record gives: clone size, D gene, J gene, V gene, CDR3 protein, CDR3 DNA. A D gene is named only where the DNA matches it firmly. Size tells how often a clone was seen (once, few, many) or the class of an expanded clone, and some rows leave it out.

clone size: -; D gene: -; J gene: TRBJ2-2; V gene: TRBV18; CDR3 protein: CASSPPGTLRIGELFF; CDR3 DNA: TGTGCCAGCTCACCACCTGGTACCCTAAGAATTGGGGAGCTGTTTTTT
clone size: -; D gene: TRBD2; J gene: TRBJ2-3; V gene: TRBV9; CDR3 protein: CASSAIRGGDTQYF; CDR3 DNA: TGTGCCAGCAGCGCCATTCGGGGGGGCGATACGCAGTATTTT
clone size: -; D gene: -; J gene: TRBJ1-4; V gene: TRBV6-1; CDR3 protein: CASSVPGGNIGEKLFF; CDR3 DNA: TGTGCCAGCAGTGTCCCCGGGGGGAACATCGGTGAAAAACTGTTTTTT
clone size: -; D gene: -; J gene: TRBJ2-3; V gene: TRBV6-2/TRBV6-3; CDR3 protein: CASSLRLVTTDTQYF; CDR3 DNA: TGTGCCAGCAGTTTGAGATTGGTCACGACAGATACGCAGTATTTT
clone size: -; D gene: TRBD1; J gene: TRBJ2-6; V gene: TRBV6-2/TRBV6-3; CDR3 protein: CASSHGQGKGPGSGANVLTF; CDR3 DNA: TGTGCCAGCAGTCACGGACAGGGTAAGGGTCCGGGCTCTGGGGCCAACGTCCTGACTTTC
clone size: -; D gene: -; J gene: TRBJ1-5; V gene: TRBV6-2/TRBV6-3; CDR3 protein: CASSPRAGAPNQPQHF; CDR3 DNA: TGTGCCAGCAGTCCAAGGGCAGGGGCTCCGAATCAGCCCCAGCATTTT
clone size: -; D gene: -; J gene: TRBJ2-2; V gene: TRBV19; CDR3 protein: CASTPRSNTGELFF; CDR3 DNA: TGTGCCAGTACCCCCCGGTCGAACACCGGGGAGCTGTTTTTT
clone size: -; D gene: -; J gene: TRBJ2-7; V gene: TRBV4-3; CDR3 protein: CASSQDWASPYEQYF; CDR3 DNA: TGCGCCAGCAGCCAAGATTGGGCGTCACCTTACGAGCAGTACTTC
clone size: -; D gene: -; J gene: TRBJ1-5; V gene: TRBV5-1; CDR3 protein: CASRPGLGSNQPQHF; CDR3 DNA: TGCGCCAGCAGACCCGGACTAGGCAGCAATCAGCCCCAGCATTTT
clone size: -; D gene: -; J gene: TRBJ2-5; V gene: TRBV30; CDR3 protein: CAWSVQGAGETQYF; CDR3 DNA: TGTGCCTGGAGTGTGCAAGGGGCTGGAGAGACCCAGTACTTC
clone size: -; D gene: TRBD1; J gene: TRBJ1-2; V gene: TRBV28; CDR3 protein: CASSPGQGLNGYTF; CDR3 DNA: TGTGCCAGCAGTCCAGGACAGGGGCTAAATGGCTACACCTTC
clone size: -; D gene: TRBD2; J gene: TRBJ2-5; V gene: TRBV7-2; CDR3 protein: CASSFWRASGGVETQYF; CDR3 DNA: TGTGCCAGCAGCTTCTGGCGGGCTAGCGGGGGGGTAGAGACCCAGTACTTC
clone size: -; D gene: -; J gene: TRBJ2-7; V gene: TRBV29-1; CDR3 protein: CSVDSRGTAREQYF; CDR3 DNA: TGCAGCGTTGATTCTCGCGGGACAGCACGGGAGCAGTACTTC
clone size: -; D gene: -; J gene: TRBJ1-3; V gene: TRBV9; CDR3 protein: CASSATSTGSPGNTIYF; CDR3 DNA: TGTGCCAGCAGCGCGACATCAACTGGGTCACCTGGAAACACCATATATTTT
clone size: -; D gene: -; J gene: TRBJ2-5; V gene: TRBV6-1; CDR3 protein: CASSEIVGRKTQYF; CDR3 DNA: TGTGCCAGCAGTGAAATTGTGGGGCGTAAGACCCAGTACTTC
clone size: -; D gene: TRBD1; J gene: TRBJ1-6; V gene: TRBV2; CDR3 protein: CASSIDRGSSPLHF; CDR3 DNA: TGTGCCAGCAGTATAGACAGGGGTAGTTCACCCCTCCACTTT
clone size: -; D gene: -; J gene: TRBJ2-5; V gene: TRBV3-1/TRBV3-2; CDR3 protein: CASSRSPGTIQETQYF; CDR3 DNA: TGTGCCAGCAGCCGTAGCCCCGGGACAATCCAAGAGACCCAGTACTTC
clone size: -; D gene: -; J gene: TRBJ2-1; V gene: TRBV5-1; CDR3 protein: CASSAQGIRDDEQFF; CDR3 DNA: TGCGCCAGCAGCGCGCAGGGTATTCGTGACGATGAGCAGTTCTTC
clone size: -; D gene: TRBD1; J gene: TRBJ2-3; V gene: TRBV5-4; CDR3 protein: CASSSGRDRDPDTQYF; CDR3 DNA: TGTGCCAGCAGCTCGGGTAGGGACAGGGACCCAGATACGCAGTATTTT
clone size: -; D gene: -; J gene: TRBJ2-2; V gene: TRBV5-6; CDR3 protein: CASTPGISTGELFF; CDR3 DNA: TGTGCCAGCACCCCGGGGATAAGCACCGGGGAGCTGTTTTTT
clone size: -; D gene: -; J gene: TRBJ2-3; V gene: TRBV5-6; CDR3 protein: CASSLAPERQYF; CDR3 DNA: TGTGCCAGCAGCTTGGCTCCAGAGCGGCAGTATTTT
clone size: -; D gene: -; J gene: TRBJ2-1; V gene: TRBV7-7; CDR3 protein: CASSLENNRGEQFF; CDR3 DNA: TGTGCTAGCAGCTTAGAGAACAATCGGGGTGAGCAGTTCTTC
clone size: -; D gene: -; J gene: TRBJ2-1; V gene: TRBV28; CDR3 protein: CASSLWVTGYNEQFF; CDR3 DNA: TGTGCCAGCAGTTTATGGGTAACAGGCTACAATGAGCAGTTCTTC
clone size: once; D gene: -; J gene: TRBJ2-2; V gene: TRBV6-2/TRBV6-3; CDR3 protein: CASRPASGTGELFF; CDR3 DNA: TGTGCCAGCAGACCTGCGTCGGGGACCGGGGAGCTGTTTTTT
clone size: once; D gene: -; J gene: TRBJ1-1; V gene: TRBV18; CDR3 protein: CASSPSGKGMVTEAFF; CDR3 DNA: TGTGCCAGCTCACCCAGCGGGAAAGGGATGGTTACTGAAGCTTTCTTT
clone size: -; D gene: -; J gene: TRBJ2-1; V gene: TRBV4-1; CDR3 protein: CASSRDRDNEQFF; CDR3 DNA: TGCGCCAGCAGCCGCGACCGGGACAATGAGCAGTTCTTC
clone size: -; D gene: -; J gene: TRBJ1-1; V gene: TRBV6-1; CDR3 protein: CASSDYGTEAFF; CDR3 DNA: TGTGCCAGCAGTGATTACGGCACTGAAGCTTTCTTT
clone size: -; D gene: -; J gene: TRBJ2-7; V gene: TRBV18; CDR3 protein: CASSPGLETYEQYF; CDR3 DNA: TGTGCCAGCTCACCTGGACTGGAAACCTACGAGCAGTACTTC
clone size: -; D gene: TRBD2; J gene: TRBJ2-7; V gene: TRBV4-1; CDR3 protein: CASSQDYLAGTYEQYF; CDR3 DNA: TGCGCCAGCAGCCAAGATTACCTAGCGGGGACCTACGAGCAGTACTTC
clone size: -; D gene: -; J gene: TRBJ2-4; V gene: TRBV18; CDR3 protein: CASSTGVKNIQYF; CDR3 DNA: TGTGCCAGCTCGACCGGGGTAAAAAACATTCAGTACTTC
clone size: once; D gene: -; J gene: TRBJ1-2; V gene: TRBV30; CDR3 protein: CAWQWGGAPSGGYTF; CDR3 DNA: TGTGCCTGGCAGTGGGGGGGCGCCCCGTCCGGTGGCTACACCTTC
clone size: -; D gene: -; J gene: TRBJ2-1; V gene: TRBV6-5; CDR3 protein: CASRPGQSYNEQFF; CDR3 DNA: TGTGCCAGCAGACCCGGACAGTCCTACAATGAGCAGTTCTTC
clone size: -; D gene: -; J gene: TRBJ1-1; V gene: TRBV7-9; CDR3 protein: CASSPRDTQNTEAFF; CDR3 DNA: TGTGCCAGCAGCCCTAGGGACACCCAGAACACTGAAGCTTTCTTT
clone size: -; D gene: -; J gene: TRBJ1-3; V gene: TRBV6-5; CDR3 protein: CASSYLQAGNTIYF; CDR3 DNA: TGTGCCAGCAGTTACTTACAGGCGGGAAACACCATATATTTT
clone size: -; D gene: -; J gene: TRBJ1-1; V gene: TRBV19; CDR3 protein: CASSMGRTGLGTEAFF; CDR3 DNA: TGTGCCAGTAGTATGGGTCGTACAGGGCTAGGCACTGAAGCTTTCTTT
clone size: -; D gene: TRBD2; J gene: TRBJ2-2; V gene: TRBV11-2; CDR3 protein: CASSFRTSSTGELFF; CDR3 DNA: TGTGCCAGCAGCTTCCGGACTAGTAGCACCGGGGAGCTGTTTTTT
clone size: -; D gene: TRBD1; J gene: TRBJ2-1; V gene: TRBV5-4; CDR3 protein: CASSLDRGPYNEQFF; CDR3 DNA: TGTGCCAGCAGCTTGGACAGGGGGCCCTACAATGAGCAGTTCTTC
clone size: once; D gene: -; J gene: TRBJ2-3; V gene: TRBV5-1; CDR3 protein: CASSTRASQDTQYF; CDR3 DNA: TGCGCCAGCAGCACGAGGGCCAGCCAGGATACGCAGTATTTT
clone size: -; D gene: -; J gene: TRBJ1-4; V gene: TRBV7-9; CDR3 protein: CASRRTGIGEKLFF; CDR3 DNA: TGTGCCAGCAGGAGAACAGGGATCGGCGAAAAACTGTTTTTT
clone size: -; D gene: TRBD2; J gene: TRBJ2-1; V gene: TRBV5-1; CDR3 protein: CASSLGGGNYNEQFF; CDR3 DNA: TGCGCCAGCAGCTTGGGCGGGGGAAACTACAATGAGCAGTTCTTC
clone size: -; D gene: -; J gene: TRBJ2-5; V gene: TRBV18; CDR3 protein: CASSPSKQGLMRETQYF; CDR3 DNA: TGTGCCAGCTCACCAAGTAAACAGGGTCTTATGAGAGAGACCCAGTACTTC
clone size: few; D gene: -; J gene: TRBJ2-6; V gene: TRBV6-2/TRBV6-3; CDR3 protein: CASSFPAVAAFSGANVLTF; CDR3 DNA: TGTGCCAGCAGTTTCCCGGCGGTAGCGGCCTTTTCTGGGGCCAACGTCCTGACTTTC
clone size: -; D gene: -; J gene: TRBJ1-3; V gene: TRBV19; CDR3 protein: CASSTRGFGNTIYF; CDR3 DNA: TGTGCCAGTAGTACCCGGGGGTTTGGAAACACCATATATTTT
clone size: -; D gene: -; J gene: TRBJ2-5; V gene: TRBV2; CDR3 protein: CASTKGLGGRETQYF; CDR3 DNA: TGTGCCAGCACAAAGGGCCTTGGTGGGAGGGAGACCCAGTACTTC
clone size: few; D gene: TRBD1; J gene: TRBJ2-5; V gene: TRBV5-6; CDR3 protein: CASSSTRGPETQYF; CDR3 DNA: TGTGCCAGCAGCTCAACTAGGGGGCCAGAGACCCAGTACTTC
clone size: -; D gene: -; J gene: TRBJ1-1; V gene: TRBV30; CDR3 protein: CAWSRGGTEAFF; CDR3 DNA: TGTGCCTGGAGCAGGGGTGGCACTGAAGCTTTCTTT
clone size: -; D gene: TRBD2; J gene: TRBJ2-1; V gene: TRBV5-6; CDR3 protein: CASSLYGGAGEQFF; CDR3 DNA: TGTGCCAGCAGCTTGTACGGGGGGGCCGGTGAGCAGTTCTTC
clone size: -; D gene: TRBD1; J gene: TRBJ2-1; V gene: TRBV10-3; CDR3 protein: CAIRPTGDGDEQFF; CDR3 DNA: TGTGCCATCAGGCCGACAGGGGATGGCGATGAGCAGTTCTTC
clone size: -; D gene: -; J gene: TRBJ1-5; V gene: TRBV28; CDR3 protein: CASSLGGGNQPQHF; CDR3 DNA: TGTGCCAGCAGTTTGGGGGGAGGTAATCAGCCCCAGCATTTT
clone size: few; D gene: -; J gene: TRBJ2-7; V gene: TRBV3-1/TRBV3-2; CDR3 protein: CASSQGRARWSLYEQYF; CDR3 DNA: TGTGCCAGCAGCCAAGGCAGGGCCCGATGGAGCCTCTACGAGCAGTACTTC
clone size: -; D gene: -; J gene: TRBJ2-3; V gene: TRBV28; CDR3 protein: CASSGGGLIGDTQYF; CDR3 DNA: TGTGCCAGCAGTGGCGGGGGCCTTATAGGAGATACGCAGTATTTT
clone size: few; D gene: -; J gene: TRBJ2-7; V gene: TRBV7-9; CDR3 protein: CASSPPEPEQYF; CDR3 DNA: TGTGCCAGCAGCCCCCCTGAGCCCGAGCAGTACTTC
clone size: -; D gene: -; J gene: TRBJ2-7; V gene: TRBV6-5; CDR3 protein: CASSYGSSRGYEQYF; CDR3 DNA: TGTGCCAGCAGTTACGGAAGTAGCCGGGGCTACGAGCAGTACTTC
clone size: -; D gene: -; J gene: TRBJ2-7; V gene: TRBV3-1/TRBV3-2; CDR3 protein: CASSQTGNYYEQYF; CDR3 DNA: TGTGCCAGCAGCCAAACAGGGAATTACTACGAGCAGTACTTC
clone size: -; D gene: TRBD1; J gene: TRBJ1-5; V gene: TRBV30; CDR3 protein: CAWARGFNQPQHF; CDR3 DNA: TGTGCCTGGGCCAGGGGGTTCAATCAGCCCCAGCATTTT
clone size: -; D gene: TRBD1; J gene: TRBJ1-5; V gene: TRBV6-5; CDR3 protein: CASSTGVGNQPQHF; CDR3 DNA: TGTGCCAGCAGTACAGGGGTGGGCAATCAGCCCCAGCATTTT
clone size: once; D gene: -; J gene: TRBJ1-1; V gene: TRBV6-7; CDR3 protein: CARDTTKSRGMNTEAFF; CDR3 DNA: TGTGCCAGGGATACAACAAAATCCCGAGGAATGAACACTGAAGCTTTCTTT
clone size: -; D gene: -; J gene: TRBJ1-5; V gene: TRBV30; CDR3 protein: CAWSVGGKDQPQHF; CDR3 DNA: TGTGCCTGGAGTGTAGGCGGAAAGGATCAGCCCCAGCATTTT
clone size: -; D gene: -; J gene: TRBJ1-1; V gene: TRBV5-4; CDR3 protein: CASSLDRISEAFF; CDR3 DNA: TGTGCCAGCAGCTTGGACAGGATCTCTGAAGCTTTCTTT